This T cell receptor (beta chain) was retrieved from a study of CD8 T cells in Susac syndrome. Multiple sclerosis controls were treatment-naive patients with stable or active relapsing-remitting disease. Reverse transcription used roughly 0.45 to 1 ug RNA and random hexamers. TCRdb recomputed calls from the immunoSEQ multiplex PCR reads with MiXCR, one row per CDR3 protein. The sample includes 150,000 to 200,000 distinct CDR3 sequences, about 95% of them seen just once. The CDR3 runs to 13 residues. Trimming left V 0 bases short and J 7 bases short, with 9 bases between. Germline V gene sequence: CDR1 LNHNV, CDR2 YYDKDF (reference sequence).

The J gene is TRBJ1-2, the V gene TRBV15; tentatively, D is TRBD1 (5 bases). The sequenced sample consisted of CD4+ T cells from PBMCs. This receptor was obtained from a human donor with multiple sclerosis. In nucleotides, the CDR3 is TGTGCCACCAGCAGAGACAGGGAGTTTGGCTACACCTTC. This sequence encodes CATSRDREFGYTF.